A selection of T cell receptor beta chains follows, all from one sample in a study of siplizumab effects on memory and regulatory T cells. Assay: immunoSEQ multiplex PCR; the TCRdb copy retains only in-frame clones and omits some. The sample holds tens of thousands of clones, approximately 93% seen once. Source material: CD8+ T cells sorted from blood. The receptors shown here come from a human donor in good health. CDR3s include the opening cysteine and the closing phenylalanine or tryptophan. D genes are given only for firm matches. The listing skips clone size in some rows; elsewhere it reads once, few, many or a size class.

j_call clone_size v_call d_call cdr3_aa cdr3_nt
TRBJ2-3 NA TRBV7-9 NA CASSPGVTSTDTQYF TGTGCCAGCAGCCCCGGCGTAACTAGCACAGATACGCAGTATTTT
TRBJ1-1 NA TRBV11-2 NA CASSQTNRVNTEAFF TGTGCCAGCAGCCAAACGAACAGGGTGAACACTGAAGCTTTCTTT
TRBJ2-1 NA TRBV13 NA CASSPGLKYNEQFF TGTGCCAGCAGCCCCGGACTCAAATACAATGAGCAGTTCTTC
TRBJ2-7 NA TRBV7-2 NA CASSLGGYDEQYF TGTGCCAGCAGCTTAGGGGGATACGACGAGCAGTACTTC
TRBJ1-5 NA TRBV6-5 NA CASSYSGNNQPQHF TGTGCCAGCAGTTACTCAGGGAACAATCAGCCCCAGCATTTT
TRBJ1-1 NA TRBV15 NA CATSRGGRNTEAFF TGTGCCACCAGCAGAGGGGGGAGAAACACTGAAGCTTTCTTT
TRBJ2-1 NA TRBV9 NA CASSTPLSGAYNEQFF TGTGCCAGCAGCACACCTCTAAGCGGAGCCTACAATGAGCAGTTCTTC
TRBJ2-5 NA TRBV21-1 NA CASSKGRPQETQYF TGTGCCAGCAGCAAAGGACGGCCCCAAGAGACCCAGTACTTC
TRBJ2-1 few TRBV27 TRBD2 CASSLTSGGANEQFF TGTGCCAGCAGTTTGACTAGCGGGGGGGCCAATGAGCAGTTCTTC
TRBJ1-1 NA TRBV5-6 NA CASSLGDKGSGFTEAFF TGTGCCAGCAGCTTGGGAGACAAGGGCAGCGGGTTTACTGAAGCTTTCTTT
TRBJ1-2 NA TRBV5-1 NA CASSLDINYGYTF TGCGCCAGCAGCTTGGACATAAACTATGGCTACACCTTC
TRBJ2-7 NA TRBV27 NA CASSPVGGIEQYF TGTGCCAGCAGCCCCGTCGGGGGTATCGAGCAGTACTTC
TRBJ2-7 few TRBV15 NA CATSTRTGHYEQYF TGTGCCACCAGCACCCGGACGGGCCACTACGAGCAGTACTTC
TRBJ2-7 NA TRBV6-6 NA CASSYYEGSYEQYF TGTGCCAGCAGTTACTATGAGGGAAGCTACGAGCAGTACTTC
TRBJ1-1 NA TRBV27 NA CASSFGRDTEAFF TGTGCCAGCAGTTTCGGCAGAGATACTGAAGCTTTCTTT
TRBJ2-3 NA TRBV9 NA CASSTYTDTQYF TGTGCCAGCAGCACCTACACAGATACGCAGTATTTT
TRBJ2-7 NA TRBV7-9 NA CASSPSVAYEQYF TGTGCCAGCAGCCCCAGTGTGGCCTACGAGCAGTACTTC
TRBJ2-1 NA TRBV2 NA CASSLSYQEQFF TGTGCCAGCAGCCTCAGCTATCAGGAGCAGTTCTTC
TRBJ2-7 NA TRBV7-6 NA CASSLDGGGSYEQYF TGTGCCAGCAGCTTAGATGGGGGCGGCTCCTACGAGCAGTACTTC
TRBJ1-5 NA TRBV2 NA CASSPNGNQPQHF TGTGCCAGCAGTCCGAACGGCAATCAGCCCCAGCATTTT
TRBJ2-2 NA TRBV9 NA CASSPLPSPTNTGELFF TGTGCCAGCAGCCCACTGCCGAGCCCAACGAACACCGGGGAGCTGTTTTTT
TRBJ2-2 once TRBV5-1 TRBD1 CASSSTGDHTGELFF TGCGCCAGCAGCAGTACAGGGGACCACACCGGGGAGCTGTTTTTT
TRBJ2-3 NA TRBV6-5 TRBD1 CASSYPTGGERDTQYF TGTGCCAGCAGTTACCCTACAGGGGGCGAACGGGATACGCAGTATTTT
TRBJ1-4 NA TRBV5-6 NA CASSLDTTNEKLFF TGTGCCAGCAGCTTGGACACAACTAATGAAAAACTGTTTTTT
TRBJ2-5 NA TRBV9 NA CASSVDESLGTQYF TGTGCCAGCAGCGTAGACGAAAGTTTGGGGACCCAGTACTTC
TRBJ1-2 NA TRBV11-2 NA CASSLGPTGFLEHGYTF TGTGCCAGCAGCTTAGGCCCAACCGGGTTCCTTGAGCATGGCTACACCTTC
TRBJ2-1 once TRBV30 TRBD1 CAWAGTGGRNEQFF TGTGCCTGGGCCGGGACAGGGGGCCGTAATGAGCAGTTCTTC
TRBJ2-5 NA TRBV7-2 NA CASSQDLGGLVGETQYF TGTGCCAGCAGCCAAGACCTTGGGGGGCTGGTAGGAGAGACCCAGTACTTC
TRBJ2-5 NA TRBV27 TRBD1 CASRSRQGSETQYF TGTGCCAGCAGGTCCCGACAGGGTTCGGAGACCCAGTACTTC
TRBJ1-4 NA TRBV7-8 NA CASSLGGAANEKLFF TGTGCCAGCAGCTTAGGTGGTGCGGCTAATGAAAAACTGTTTTTT
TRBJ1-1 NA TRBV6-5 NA CASSYSLWGRNTEAFF TGTGCCAGCAGTTACTCGCTTTGGGGCAGAAACACTGAAGCTTTCTTT
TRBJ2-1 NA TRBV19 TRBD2 CASSSPGLAYERGNEQFF TGTGCCAGTAGTTCTCCGGGACTAGCGTACGAGCGGGGCAATGAGCAGTTCTTC
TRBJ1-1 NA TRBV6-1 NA CASSEYRLPNTEAFF TGTGCCAGCAGTGAGTACAGACTCCCGAACACTGAAGCTTTCTTT
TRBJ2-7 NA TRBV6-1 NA CASSEGGYEQYF TGTGCCAGCAGTGAAGGAGGGTACGAGCAGTACTTC
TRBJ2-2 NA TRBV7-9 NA CASSFIDTGELFF TGTGCCAGCAGCTTTATAGACACCGGGGAGCTGTTTTTT
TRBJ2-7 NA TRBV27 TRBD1 CASSLWGQGDEQYF TGTGCCAGCAGTTTATGGGGACAGGGCGACGAGCAGTACTTC
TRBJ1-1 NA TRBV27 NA CASSFGSDTEAFF TGTGCCAGCAGTTTCGGCTCGGACACTGAAGCTTTCTTT
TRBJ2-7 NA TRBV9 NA CASSVVPSYEQYF TGTGCCAGCAGCGTAGTCCCCTCCTACGAGCAGTACTTC
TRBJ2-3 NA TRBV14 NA CASSQGIQGEVFTDTQYF TGTGCCAGCAGCCAAGGGATACAGGGTGAGGTCTTCACAGATACGCAGTATTTT
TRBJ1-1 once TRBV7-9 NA CASSQQREAFF TGTGCCAGCAGCCAACAGCGTGAAGCTTTCTTT
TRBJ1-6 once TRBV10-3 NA CAISERGNLVESPLHF TGTGCCATCAGTGAGAGGGGCAACCTTGTGGAATCACCCCTCCACTTT
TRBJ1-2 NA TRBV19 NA CASTGRTENYGYTF TGTGCCAGTACTGGACGGACGGAGAACTATGGCTACACCTTC
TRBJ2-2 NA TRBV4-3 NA CASSQESPHGRDTGELFF TGCGCCAGCAGCCAAGAATCGCCGCACGGGAGAGATACCGGGGAGCTGTTTTTT
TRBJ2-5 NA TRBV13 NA CASSPFRGETQYF TGTGCCAGCAGCCCCTTCAGGGGCGAGACCCAGTACTTC
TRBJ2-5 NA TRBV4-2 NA CASSQVIEETQYF TGTGCCAGCAGCCAAGTAATAGAAGAGACCCAGTACTTC
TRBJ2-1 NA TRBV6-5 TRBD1 CASSYSGTDNEQFF TGTGCCAGCAGTTACTCCGGGACAGACAATGAGCAGTTCTTC
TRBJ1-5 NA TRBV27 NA CASSLSASSNQPQHF TGTGCCAGCAGTTTATCTGCCAGTAGCAATCAGCCCCAGCATTTT
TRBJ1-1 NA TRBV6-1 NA CASFGFRAGDTEAFF TGTGCCAGCTTTGGATTCAGGGCAGGGGATACTGAAGCTTTCTTT
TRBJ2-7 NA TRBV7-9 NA CASSLDNKGNEQYF TGTGCCAGCAGCTTAGATAACAAGGGGAACGAGCAGTACTTC
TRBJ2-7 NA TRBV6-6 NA CASSYGYSYEQYF TGTGCCAGCAGTTACGGATACTCCTACGAGCAGTACTTC
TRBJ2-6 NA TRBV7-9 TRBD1 CASSSGTGTSGANVLTF TGTGCCAGCAGCTCCGGGACAGGGACATCTGGGGCCAACGTCCTGACTTTC
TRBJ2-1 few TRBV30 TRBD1 CAWTKPRDRGYNEQFF TGTGCCTGGACTAAACCCCGGGACAGGGGTTACAATGAGCAGTTCTTC
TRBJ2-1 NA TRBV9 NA CASSDPGLGASNEQFF TGTGCCAGCAGCGACCCGGGACTGGGAGCGTCGAATGAGCAGTTCTTC
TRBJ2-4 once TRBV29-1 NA CSVEGGTPDVGNIQYF TGCAGCGTTGAAGGAGGGACCCCGGACGTGGGTAACATTCAGTACTTC
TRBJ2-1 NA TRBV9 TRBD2 CASSVGLAAYNEQFF TGTGCCAGCAGCGTAGGGCTAGCGGCTTACAATGAGCAGTTCTTC
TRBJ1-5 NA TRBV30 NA CAWSPGNSNQPQHF TGTGCCTGGAGTCCTGGTAATAGCAATCAGCCCCAGCATTTT
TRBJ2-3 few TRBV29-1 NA CSVPGGTTDTQYF TGCAGCGTGCCCGGGGGCACGACAGATACGCAGTATTTT
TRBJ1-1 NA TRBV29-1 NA CSGNRAGNEAFF TGCAGCGGGAACAGGGCGGGGAATGAAGCTTTCTTT
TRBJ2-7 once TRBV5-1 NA CASSLGPDYEQYF TGCGCCAGCAGCTTGGGCCCGGACTACGAGCAGTACTTC
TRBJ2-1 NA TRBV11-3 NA CASSLTDRSNEQFF TGTGCCAGCAGCTTAACAGACCGGTCCAATGAGCAGTTCTTC